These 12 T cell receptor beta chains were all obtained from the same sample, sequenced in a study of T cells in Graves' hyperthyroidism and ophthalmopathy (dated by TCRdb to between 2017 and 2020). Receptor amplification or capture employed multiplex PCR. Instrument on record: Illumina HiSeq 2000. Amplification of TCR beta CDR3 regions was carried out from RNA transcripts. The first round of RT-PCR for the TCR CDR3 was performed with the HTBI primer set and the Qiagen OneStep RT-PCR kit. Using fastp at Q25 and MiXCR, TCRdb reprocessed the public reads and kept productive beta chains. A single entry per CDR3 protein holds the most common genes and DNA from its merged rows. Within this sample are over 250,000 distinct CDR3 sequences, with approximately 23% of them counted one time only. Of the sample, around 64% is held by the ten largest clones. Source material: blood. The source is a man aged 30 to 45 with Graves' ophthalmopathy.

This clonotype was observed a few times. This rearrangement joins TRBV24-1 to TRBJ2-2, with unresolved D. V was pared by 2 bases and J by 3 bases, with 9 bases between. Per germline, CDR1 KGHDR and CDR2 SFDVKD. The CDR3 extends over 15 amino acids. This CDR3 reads CATSDSGPYTGELFF. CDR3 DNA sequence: TGTGCCACCAGTGATTCAGGACCTTACACCGGGGAGCTGTTTTTT.

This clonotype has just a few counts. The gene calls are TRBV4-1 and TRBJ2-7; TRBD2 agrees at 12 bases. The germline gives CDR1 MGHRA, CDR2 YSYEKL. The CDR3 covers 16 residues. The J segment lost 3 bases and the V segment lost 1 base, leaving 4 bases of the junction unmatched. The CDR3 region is CASSQVRTSGNYEQYF. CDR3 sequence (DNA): TGCGCCAGCAGCCAAGTTCGGACTAGCGGGAACTACGAGCAGTACTTC.

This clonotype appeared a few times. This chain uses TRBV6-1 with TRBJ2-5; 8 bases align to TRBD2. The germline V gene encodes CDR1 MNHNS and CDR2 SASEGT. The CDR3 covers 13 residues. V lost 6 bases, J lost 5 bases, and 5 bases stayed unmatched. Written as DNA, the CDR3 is TGTGCCAGCAGCCAAAGCGGGAGTGAGACCCAGTACTTC. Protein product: CASSQSGSETQYF.

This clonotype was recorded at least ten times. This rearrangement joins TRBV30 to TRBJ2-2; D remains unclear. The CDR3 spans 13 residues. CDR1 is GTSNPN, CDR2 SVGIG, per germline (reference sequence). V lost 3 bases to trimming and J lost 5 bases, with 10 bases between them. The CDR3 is CAWSEIRTGELFF. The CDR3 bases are TGTGCCTGGAGCGAAATTAGGACCGGGGAGCTGTTTTTT. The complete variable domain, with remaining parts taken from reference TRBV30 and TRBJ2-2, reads SQTIHQWPATLVQPVGSPLSLECTVEGTSNPNLYWYRQAAGRGLQLLFYSVGIGQISSEVPQNLSASRPQDRQFILSSKKLLLSDSGFYLCAWSEIRTGELFFGEGSRLTVL.

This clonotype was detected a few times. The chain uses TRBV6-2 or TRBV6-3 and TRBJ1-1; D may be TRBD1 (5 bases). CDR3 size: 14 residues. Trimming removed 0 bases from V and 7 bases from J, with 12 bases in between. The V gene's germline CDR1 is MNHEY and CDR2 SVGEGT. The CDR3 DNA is TGTGCCAGCAGTTACTCAGAAGGGGCGGTTGAAGCTTTCTTT. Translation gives CASSYSEGAVEAFF.

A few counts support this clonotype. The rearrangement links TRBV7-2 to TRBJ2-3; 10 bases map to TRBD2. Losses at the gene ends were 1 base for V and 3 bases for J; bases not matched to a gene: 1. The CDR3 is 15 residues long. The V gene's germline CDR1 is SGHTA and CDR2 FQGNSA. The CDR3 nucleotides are TGTGCCAGCAGCTTAGAACTAGCGGGGACAGATACGCAGTATTTT. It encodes CASSLELAGTDTQYF.

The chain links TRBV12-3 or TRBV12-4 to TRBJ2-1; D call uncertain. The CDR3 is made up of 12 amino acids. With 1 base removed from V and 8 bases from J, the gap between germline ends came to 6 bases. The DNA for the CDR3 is TGTGCCAGCAGTTTAGGGTTGGATGAGCAGTTCTTC. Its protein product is CASSLGLDEQFF.

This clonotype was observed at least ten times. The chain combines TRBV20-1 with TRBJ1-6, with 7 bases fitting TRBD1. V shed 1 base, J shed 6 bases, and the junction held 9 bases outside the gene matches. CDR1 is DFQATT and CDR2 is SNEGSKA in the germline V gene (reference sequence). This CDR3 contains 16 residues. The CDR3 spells CSARARLTGSNSPLHF. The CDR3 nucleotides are TGCAGTGCTAGAGCCCGGCTGACAGGGAGTAATTCACCCCTCCACTTT.

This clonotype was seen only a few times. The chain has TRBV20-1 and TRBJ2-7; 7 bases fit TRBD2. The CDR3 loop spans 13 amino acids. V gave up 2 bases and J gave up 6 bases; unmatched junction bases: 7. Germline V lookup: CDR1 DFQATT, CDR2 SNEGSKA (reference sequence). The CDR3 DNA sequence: TGCAGTGCTAGACGAGGGAGGGCCATCGAGCAGTACTTC. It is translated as CSARRGRAIEQYF.

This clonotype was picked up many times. The CDR3 DNA reads TGTGCCAGCAGGCTAAACAGGGGCAATCAGCCCCAGCATTTT. Translated: CASRLNRGNQPQHF. This chain joins TRBV6-1 and TRBJ1-5, with D possibly being TRBD1 (6 bases). Germline V gene lookup returns CDR1 MNHNS and CDR2 SASEGT. The V end was cut by 6 bases, the J end by 2 bases, with 11 bases between. There are 14 residues in the CDR3.

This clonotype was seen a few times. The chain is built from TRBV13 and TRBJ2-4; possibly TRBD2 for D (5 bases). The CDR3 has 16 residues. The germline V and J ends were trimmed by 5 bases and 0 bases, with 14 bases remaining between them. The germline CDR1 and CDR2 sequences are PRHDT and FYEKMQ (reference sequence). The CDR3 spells CASSPRGKQAKNIQYF. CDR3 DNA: TGTGCCAGCAGCCCCCGGGGTAAGCAAGCCAAAAACATTCAGTACTTC.

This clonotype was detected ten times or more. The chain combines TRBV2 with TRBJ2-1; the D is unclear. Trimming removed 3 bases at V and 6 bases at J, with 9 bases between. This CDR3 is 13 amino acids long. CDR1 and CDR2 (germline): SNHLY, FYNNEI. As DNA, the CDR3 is TGTGCCAGCAGTGATTCTAGTTTCAATGAGCAGTTCTTC. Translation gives CASSDSSFNEQFF.